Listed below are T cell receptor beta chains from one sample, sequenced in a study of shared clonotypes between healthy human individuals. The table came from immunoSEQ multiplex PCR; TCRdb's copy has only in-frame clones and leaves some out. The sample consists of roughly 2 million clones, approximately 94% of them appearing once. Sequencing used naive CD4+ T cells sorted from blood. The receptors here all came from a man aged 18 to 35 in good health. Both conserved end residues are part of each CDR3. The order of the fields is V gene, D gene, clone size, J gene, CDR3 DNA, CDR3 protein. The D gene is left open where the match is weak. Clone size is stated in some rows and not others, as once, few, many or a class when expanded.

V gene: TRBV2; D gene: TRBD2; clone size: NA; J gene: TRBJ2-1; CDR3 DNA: TGTGCCAGCAGTGGTTCAGCGGGGAGCTCCTACAATGAGCAGTTCTTC; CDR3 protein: CASSGSAGSSYNEQFF
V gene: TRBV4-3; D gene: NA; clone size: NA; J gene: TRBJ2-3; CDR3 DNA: TGCGCCAGCAGCCAAGACGAGGCGCCTGAGCGGGATACGCAGTATTTT; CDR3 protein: CASSQDEAPERDTQYF
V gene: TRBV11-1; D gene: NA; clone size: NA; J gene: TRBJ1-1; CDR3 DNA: TGTGCCAGCAGTACCGCCGGGGGCACTGAAGCTTTCTTT; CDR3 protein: CASSTAGGTEAFF
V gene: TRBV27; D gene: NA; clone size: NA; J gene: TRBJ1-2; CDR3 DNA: TGTGCCAGCAGTCCACTACCTCTCCCGGGGGCCGGTCATGGCTACACCTTC; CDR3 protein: CASSPLPLPGAGHGYTF
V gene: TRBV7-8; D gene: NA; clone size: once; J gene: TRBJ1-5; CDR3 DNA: TGTGCCAGCACACTAGGGGGGACACTCAGCAATCAGCCCCAGCATTTT; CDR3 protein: CASTLGGTLSNQPQHF
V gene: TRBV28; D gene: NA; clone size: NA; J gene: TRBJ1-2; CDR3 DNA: TGTGCCAGCAGACTCCTGGGGGCGAGGGACTATGGCTACACCTTC; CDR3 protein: CASRLLGARDYGYTF
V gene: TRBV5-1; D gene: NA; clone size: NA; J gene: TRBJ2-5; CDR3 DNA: TGCGCCAGCACACTCCGGGAAACGGAGACCCAGTACTTC; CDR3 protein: CASTLRETETQYF
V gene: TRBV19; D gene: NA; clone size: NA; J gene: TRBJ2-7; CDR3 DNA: TGTGCCAGTAGTGCCCAGGGGGGATACGAGCAGTACTTC; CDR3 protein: CASSAQGGYEQYF
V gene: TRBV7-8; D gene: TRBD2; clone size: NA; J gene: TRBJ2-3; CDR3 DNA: TGTGCCAGCAGCTTGGGACTAGCGGAGGGAGATACGCAGTATTTT; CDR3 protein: CASSLGLAEGDTQYF
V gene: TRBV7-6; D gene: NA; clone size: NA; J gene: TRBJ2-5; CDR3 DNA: TGTGCCAGCAGCCCCCCATACAACCTGGCGGCCCAGTACTTC; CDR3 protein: CASSPPYNLAAQYF
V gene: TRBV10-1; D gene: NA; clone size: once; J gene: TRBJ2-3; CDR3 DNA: TGCGCCAGCAGTCCGGCGGGGATTGGGACAGATACGCAGTATTTT; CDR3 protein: CASSPAGIGTDTQYF
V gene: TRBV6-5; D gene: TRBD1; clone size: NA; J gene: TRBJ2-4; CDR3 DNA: TGTGCCAGCAGTTGGGACAGAGCCAAAAACATTCAGTACTTC; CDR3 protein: CASSWDRAKNIQYF
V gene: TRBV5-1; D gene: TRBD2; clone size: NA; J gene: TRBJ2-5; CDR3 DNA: TGCGCCAGCAGCCAAGGGACTAGCTTTGCCTCGGAGACCCAGTACTTC; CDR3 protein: CASSQGTSFASETQYF
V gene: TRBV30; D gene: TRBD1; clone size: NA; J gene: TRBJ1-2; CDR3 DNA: TGTGCCTGGAGAGACAAGGACAGGGGGCTAGGCTACACCTTC; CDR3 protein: CAWRDKDRGLGYTF
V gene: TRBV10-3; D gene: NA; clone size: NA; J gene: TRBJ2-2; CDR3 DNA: TGTGCCACCCGGAGTACAGAGAACACCGGGGAGCTGTTTTTT; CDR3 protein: CATRSTENTGELFF
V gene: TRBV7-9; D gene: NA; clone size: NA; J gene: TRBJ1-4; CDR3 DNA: TGTGCCAGCAGCTCCTCTCGAGGGCTCGGGGAAAAACTGTTTTTT; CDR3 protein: CASSSSRGLGEKLFF
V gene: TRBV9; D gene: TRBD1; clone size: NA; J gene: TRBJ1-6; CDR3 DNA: TGTGCCAGCAGCGTAGGCCCGGACAGGACTAATTCACCCCTCCACTTT; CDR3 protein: CASSVGPDRTNSPLHF
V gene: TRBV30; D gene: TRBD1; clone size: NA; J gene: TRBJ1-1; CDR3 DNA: TGTGCCTGGAACAGGGGGCATGAAGCTTTCTTT; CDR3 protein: CAWNRGHEAFF